The 26 T cell receptor beta chains reported below all come from one sample, sequenced in a study of molecular identifiers for immune sequencing clone quantification listed by TCRdb under 2018. Libraries were made using PCR. The instrument was a NextSeq 500. TCRdb itself trimmed the public reads at Q25 with fastp, ran MiXCR and retained productive beta chains. Each CDR3 protein appears once, grouped with its most common genes and DNA. For this sample there are hundreds of thousands of distinct CDR3 sequences; less than 30% appear just once. About 0.8% of the sample is taken by the ten largest. Material for sequencing was naive CD8+ T cells from blood, with Jurkat cell RNA spiked in. Taken with the paper, the label for cell subset or site translates to: FACS-sorted CD8+CD4-CCR7+CD45RA+ naive T cells. The receptors come from a human donor in good health. Some libraries in this study had Jurkat cell RNA spiked in.

The chain carries TRBV2 and TRBJ2-7; D call uncertain. The CDR3 sequence is 13 residues long. Germline values: CDR1 SNHLY, CDR2 FYNNEI. V was shortened by 3 bases and J by 3 bases, with 9 bases between the two germline ends. The CDR3 nucleotides are TGTGCCAGCAGTGACAGCTTGGACTACGAGCAGTACTTC. Its protein is CASSDSLDYEQYF.

The V call is TRBV15, the J call TRBJ1-6, with D possibly being TRBD1 (5 bases). The CDR3 sequence is 15 residues long. The germline gives CDR1 LNHNV, CDR2 YYDKDF (reference sequence). V was trimmed by 4 bases and J by 5 bases, leaving 12 bases between them. CDR3 loop: CATSTRDAHNSPLHF. CDR3 sequence (DNA): TGTGCCACCAGCACTAGGGACGCCCATAATTCACCCCTCCACTTT.

Notes on this clonotype: A much larger clone lies one base from this, so it may be a read error. The chain recombines TRBV7-9 with TRBJ1-5, with D hard to call. Per germline, CDR1 SEHNR and CDR2 FQNEAQ (reference sequence). The germline V and J ends were trimmed by 4 bases and 9 bases, with 16 bases remaining between them. This CDR3 has 14 residues. CDR3 residues: CASSSGEGVRPQHF. The CDR3 nucleotides are TGTGCCAGCAGCTCCGGGGAGGGTGTTCGGCCCCAGCATTTT.

As for this clonotype: At one end the junction does not follow the germline gene, possibly because of a read error. CDR3 protein: CASTPPGQVRPGNQPPHF. The CDR3, as DNA: TGTGCCAGCACTCCCCCGGGGCAAGTCCGCCCGGGCAATCAGCCCCCGCATTTT. The chain couples TRBV2 to TRBJ1-5, with D possibly being TRBD1 (5 bases). The length of the CDR3 is 18 residues. Germline lookup yields CDR1 SNHLY and CDR2 FYNNEI.

The V gene is TRBV7-2, the J gene TRBJ2-7; no clear D. This CDR3 is 15 amino acids long. Germline CDR1 is SGHTA and CDR2 is FQGNSA. V lost 2 bases to trimming and J lost 0 bases, with 11 bases between them. The CDR3 coding sequence is TGTGCCAGCAGCTTATTTGGCGCCAGCTCCTACGAGCAGTACTTC. Translating gives CASSLFGASSYEQYF. The full variable domain, completed using reference TRBV7-2 and TRBJ2-7, is GAGVSQSPSNKVTEKGKDVELRCDPISGHTALYWYRQSLGQGLEFLIYFQGNSAPDKSGLPSDRFSAERTGGSVSTLTIQRTQQEDSAVYLCASSLFGASSYEQYFGPGTRLTVT.

In regard to this clonotype: A much bigger clone sits one base away, suggesting this may be a read error. This chain connects TRBV2 to TRBJ2-7; D gene uncertain. Per the germline V gene, CDR1 is SNHLY and CDR2 is FYNNEI. This CDR3 region has 10 residues. The CDR3 DNA is TGTGCCCGCAGTGCGAACGAGCAGTACTTC. It codes for CARSANEQYF.

This rearrangement joins TRBV7-9 to TRBJ2-1; tentative D call: TRBD2 (6 bases). The CDR3 is 16 amino acids. In germline, CDR1 is SEHNR, CDR2 FQNEAQ (reference sequence). Trimming cost V 2 bases and J 7 bases, with 18 bases left between them. The CDR3 sequence is CASSLWASERMNEQFF. In nucleotides, the CDR3 is TGTGCCAGCAGCTTATGGGCTAGCGAAAGGATGAATGAGCAGTTCTTC.

This clonotype was recorded a few times. The gene calls are TRBV20-1 and TRBJ2-7; 7 bases fit TRBD2. Trimming removed 1 base from V and 2 bases from J; junction bases left unmatched: 5. Germline V gene data show CDR1 as DFQATT and CDR2 as SNEGSKA (reference sequence). This CDR3 region has 14 residues. The CDR3 nucleotides are TGCAGTGCTAGAGTTGCTAGCGGAACCTACGAGCAGTACTTC. The encoded protein is CSARVASGTYEQYF.

The chain employs TRBV6-1 and TRBJ1-2, with no clear D. The CDR3 sequence is 15 residues long. CDR1 and CDR2 (germline): MNHNS, SASEGT. V dropped 2 bases and J dropped 0 bases, with 10 bases sitting between them. As DNA, the CDR3 is TGTGCCAGCAGTGAAAGAAGGGCAGCTAACTATGGCTACACCTTC. This encodes CASSERRAANYGYTF.

This clonotype is a singleton in its sample. A much larger clone differs by one base, so this may be a read error. In this CDR3 the conserved last residue, phenylalanine or tryptophan, is missing, so a read error is likely. V gene TRBV6-5 combines with J gene TRBJ2-1; 11 bases line up with TRBD2. J gave up 2 bases and V 5 bases, and 2 bases lay outside the gene matches. CDR3 length: 15 residues. CDR1 is MNHEY, CDR2 SVGAGI, per germline. The CDR3 coding sequence is TGTGCCAGCAGTCAACTAGCGGGGGCCTACAATGAGCAGTTCCTC. This gives the protein CASSQLAGAYNEQFL.

The chain links TRBV7-2 to TRBJ2-5, with 7 bases fitting TRBD2. The germline V gene encodes CDR1 SGHTA and CDR2 FQGNSA. The CDR3 totals 15 residues. The junction had 9 bases not matched to a gene; V was cut back by 3 bases and J by 5 bases. The DNA of the CDR3 is TGTGCCAGCAGCTTCCTGCGGGGGAATCAGGAGACCCAGTACTTC. It codes for CASSFLRGNQETQYF. The whole variable domain, filled in from reference TRBV7-2 and TRBJ2-5, reads GAGVSQSPSNKVTEKGKDVELRCDPISGHTALYWYRQSLGQGLEFLIYFQGNSAPDKSGLPSDRFSAERTGGSVSTLTIQRTQQEDSAVYLCASSFLRGNQETQYFGPGTRLLVL.

This clonotype was detected many times. The chain links TRBV5-6 to TRBJ1-2; tentative D call: TRBD1 (5 bases). Between the trimmed V and J ends, which lost 0 bases and 1 base, there was a span of 13 bases. CDR3 length: 16 amino acids. Per germline, CDR1 SGHDT and CDR2 YYEEEE. The CDR3 DNA reads as TGTGCCAGCAGCTTGGAGGGACGGACCGTTAACTATGGCTACACCTTC. Amino acids: CASSLEGRTVNYGYTF. The full variable domain, with the rest looked up from reference TRBV5-6 and TRBJ1-2, is DAGVTQSPTHLIKTRGQQVTLRCSPKSGHDTVSWYQQALGQGPQFIFQYYEEEERQRGNFPDRFSGHQFPNYSSELNVNALLLGDSALYLCASSLEGRTVNYGYTFGSGTRLTVV.

On this clonotype: A read error may explain this, as a much larger clone is one base away. The chain combines TRBV12-3 or TRBV12-4 with TRBJ1-1; the D is unclear. This CDR3 has 15 residues. The CDR3 DNA is TGTGCCAGCAGTCCCACATCTCTTATGAACACTGAAGCTCTCTTT. Amino acid sequence: CASSPTSLMNTEALF.

On this clonotype: A read error may explain this, as a much larger clone is one base away. This sequence joins TRBV6-6 and TRBJ2-5, with 9 positions matching TRBD1. V shed 11 bases and J 1 base; nucleotides not matched to a gene: 8. Germline lookup yields CDR1 MNHNY and CDR2 SVGAGI (reference sequence). This CDR3 spans 14 amino acids. CDR3 region: CACTIQGAQETQYF. CDR3 DNA: TGTGCCTGCACCATACAGGGGGCCCAAGAGACCCAGTACTTC.

With respect to this clonotype: A read error may account for a junction end that differs from germline. J is TRBJ2-1 and V is TRBV5-3; D may be TRBD2 (7 bases). TRBV5-3 is noted as an ORF with a role that remains uncertain. This CDR3 contains 15 residues. In DNA form, the CDR3 reads TGTGCCAGCAGCTTGGAGGGGGGGGATAGAAATGAGCAGTTCTTC. Translation gives CASSLEGGDRNEQFF.

In its sample, this clonotype was seen many times. V and J are TRBV28 and TRBJ2-6; 11 positions match TRBD1. Germline V gene data show CDR1 as MDHEN and CDR2 as SYDVKM. With V trimmed by 7 bases and J by 0 bases, 5 bases remained unmatched. There are 17 residues in the CDR3. The CDR3 bases are TGTGCCAGCACCCTCGGGACAGGGGGCTCTGGGGCCAACGTCCTGACTTTC. Its translation is CASTLGTGGSGANVLTF. Full variable domain (rest looked up from reference TRBV28 and TRBJ2-6): DVKVTQSSRYLVKRTGEKVFLECVQDMDHENMFWYRQDPGLGLRLIYFSYDVKMKEKGDIPEGYSVSREKKERFSLILESASTNQTSMYLCASTLGTGGSGANVLTFGAGSRLTVL.

Points on this clonotype: A much larger clone differs from this one at a single base, so this may be a read error. This rearrangement joins TRBV4-3 to TRBJ2-1; 11 nucleotides match TRBD2. V trimming: 0 bases; J trimming: 4 bases; junction bases outside the gene matches: 11. CDR1 and CDR2 from the germline V gene are LGHNA and YSLEER. The CDR3 has 19 amino acids. The CDR3 reads CASSQDLLAGEPGYNEQFF. CDR3 sequence (DNA): TGCGCCAGCAGCCAAGATTTACTAGCGGGGGAGCCAGGGTACAATGAGCAGTTCTTC.

This clonotype showed up many times. V is TRBV5-1 and J is TRBJ2-3; the D gene is possibly TRBD2 (6 bases). Germline assignment: CDR1 SGHRS and CDR2 YFSETQ. This CDR3 region has 15 residues. The V end lost 0 bases, the J end lost 2 bases, and 10 bases lay between the germline ends. DNA for the CDR3: TGCGCCAGCAGCTTGGAGGGACTGAACACAGATACGCAGTATTTT. Amino acid sequence: CASSLEGLNTDTQYF. The entire variable domain, with the rest obtained from reference TRBV5-1 and TRBJ2-3, is as follows: KAGVTQTPRYLIKTRGQQVTLSCSPISGHRSVSWYQQTPGQGLQFLFEYFSETQRNKGNFPGRFSGRQFSNSRSEMNVSTLELGDSALYLCASSLEGLNTDTQYFGPGTRLTVL.

Many counts were recorded for this clonotype. The J gene is TRBJ1-1, the V gene TRBV3-1, with 8 bases aligning to TRBD1. Losses at the gene ends were 1 base for V and 5 bases for J; bases not matched to a gene: 3. This CDR3 comprises 14 residues. Germline V lookup: CDR1 LGHDT, CDR2 YNNKEL (reference sequence). The CDR3 reads CASSQGQGWTEAFF. The CDR3 DNA reads TGTGCCAGCAGCCAAGGACAGGGGTGGACTGAAGCTTTCTTT.

In its sample, this clonotype was seen a few times. The V call is TRBV12-3 or TRBV12-4, the J call TRBJ2-1, with 10 bases matching TRBD1. The length of the CDR3 is 13 residues. With V trimmed by 6 bases and J by 10 bases, 6 bases remained unmatched. The CDR3 region has the DNA TGTGCCAGCAGCCGGGACAGGGGATGGGAGCAGTTCTTC. Translated, it gives CASSRDRGWEQFF.

This chain connects TRBV20-1 to TRBJ1-2; TRBD1 agrees at 8 bases. Germline values: CDR1 DFQATT, CDR2 SNEGSKA (reference sequence). CDR3 length equals 16 residues. The trim removed 5 bases at V and 8 bases at J, leaving 19 bases unmatched. The CDR3, as DNA: TGCAGTGCTTTACCCCCAGCCAGGGACAGGTGGGGCGGCTACACCTTC. The encoded protein is CSALPPARDRWGGYTF.

This chain links TRBV6-5 with TRBJ2-1; possibly TRBD2 for D (6 bases). With 2 bases removed from V and 5 bases from J, the gap between germline ends came to 10 bases. There are 14 residues in the CDR3. Germline values: CDR1 MNHEY, CDR2 SVGAGI. The CDR3 region is CASSYERTNNEQFF. The CDR3 coding sequence is TGTGCCAGCAGTTACGAGCGGACTAACAATGAGCAGTTCTTC.

This clonotype was detected ten times or more. The chain couples TRBV4-3 to TRBJ2-7; 10 bases are a match to TRBD2. V dropped 2 bases and J dropped 4; count of bases not matched to a gene: 5. The CDR3 contains 15 residues. Germline V gene sequence: CDR1 LGHNA, CDR2 YSLEER. DNA of the CDR3: TGCGCCAGCAGCCAAAGGACTAGCGGACTTTACGAGCAGTACTTC. Amino acid sequence: CASSQRTSGLYEQYF.

The chain has TRBV9 and TRBJ2-1; 7 bases agree with TRBD1. Trimming took 4 bases from V and 1 from J; bases not matched to a gene: 8. Germline V lookup: CDR1 SGDLS, CDR2 YYNGEE. The CDR3 totals 16 residues. CDR3 amino acids: CASSPRWTGSYNEQFF. In DNA, the CDR3 is TGTGCCAGCAGCCCCAGATGGACAGGATCCTACAATGAGCAGTTCTTC.

Regarding this clonotype: A read error may produce the germline difference seen at one junction end. The chain carries TRBV3-1 and TRBJ2-7; TRBD1 is a possible D gene (5 bases). Germline-derived CDR1 and CDR2 are LGHDT and YNNKEL (reference sequence). There are 15 residues in the CDR3. CDR3 in DNA: TGTGCCATCAGCCAAGTGGGGCCGTGGGCATACGAGCAGTACTTC. This sequence encodes CAISQVGPWAYEQYF.

Comments on this clonotype: A much bigger clone sits one base away, suggesting this may be a read error. This chain uses TRBV9 with TRBJ1-1, with 11 bases lining up with TRBD1. This CDR3 has 16 amino acids. Germline values: CDR1 SGDLS, CDR2 YYNGEE. The DNA for the CDR3 is TGTGCCAGCAGCGCCACCGGGACAGGGGGTCTCACTGAAGCTCTCTTT. Translation: CASSATGTGGLTEALF.